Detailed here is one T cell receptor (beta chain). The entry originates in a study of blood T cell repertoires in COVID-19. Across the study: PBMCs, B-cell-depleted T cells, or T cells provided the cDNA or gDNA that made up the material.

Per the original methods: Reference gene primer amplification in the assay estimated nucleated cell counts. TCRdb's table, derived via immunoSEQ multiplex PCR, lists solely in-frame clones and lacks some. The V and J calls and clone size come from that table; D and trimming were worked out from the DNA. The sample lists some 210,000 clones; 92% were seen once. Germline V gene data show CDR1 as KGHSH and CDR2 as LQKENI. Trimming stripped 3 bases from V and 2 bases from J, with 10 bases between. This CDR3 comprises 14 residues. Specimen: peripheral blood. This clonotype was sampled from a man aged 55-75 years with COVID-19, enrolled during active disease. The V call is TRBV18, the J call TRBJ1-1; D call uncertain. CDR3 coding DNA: TGTGCCAGCTCACCGGACCCGGGAAACACTGAAGCTTTCTTT. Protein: CASSPDPGNTEAFF.